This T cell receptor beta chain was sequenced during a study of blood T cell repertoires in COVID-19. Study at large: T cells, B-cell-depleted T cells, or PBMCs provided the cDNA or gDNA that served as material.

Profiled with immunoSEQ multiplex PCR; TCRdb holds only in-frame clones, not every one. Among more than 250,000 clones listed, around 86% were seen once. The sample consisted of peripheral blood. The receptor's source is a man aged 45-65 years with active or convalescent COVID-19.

The CDR3 DNA is TGTGCCAGCAGGGCACCCAGGACAGGGCGGGACGAGCAGTACTTC. Translating gives CASRAPRTGRDEQYF. This chain links TRBV28 with TRBJ2-7, with TRBD1 matching over 8 bases. The CDR3 is 15 amino acids. V shed 6 bases, J shed 5 bases, and the junction held 12 bases outside the gene matches. Per germline, CDR1 MDHEN and CDR2 SYDVKM.